This T cell receptor (beta chain) was sequenced during a study of T cells in Graves' hyperthyroidism and ophthalmopathy. This clonotype turned up a few times. Germline V gene data show CDR1 as SEHNR and CDR2 as FQNEAQ (reference sequence). The CDR3 spans 18 residues. The V end was cut by 5 bases, the J end by 5 bases, with 24 bases between. The investigators amplified TCR beta CDR3 regions from RNA transcripts. During a first-round RT-PCR of the TCR CDR3, the HTBI primer set was used. One entry per CDR3 protein results from TCRdb running MiXCR on the multiplex PCR reads. Found here are 200,000 to 250,000 distinct CDR3 sequences, about 17% of them singletons; the top ten hold 44%.

Sequences were obtained from blood. The rearrangement links TRBV7-9 to TRBJ1-4, with no clear D. The receptor's source is a man in his forties or fifties with Graves' hyperthyroidism. In DNA, the CDR3 is TGTGCCAGCAGCCCACAACAGTGGACCACGGGAGAAAATGAAAAACTGTTTTTT. This sequence encodes CASSPQQWTTGENEKLFF.